A selection of T cell receptor beta chains follows, all from one sample in a study of early T cells in non-severe SARS-CoV-2 infection. TCRdb itself ran the 5' RACE reads through MiXCR, one entry per CDR3 protein. The profile shows 70,000 to 85,000 distinct CDR3 sequences, 9% to 14% of them singletons. The sequencing sample was made of whole blood. These receptor sequences come from an adult who was a healthcare worker with PCR-confirmed SARS-CoV-2 infection or an uninfected control (not recorded which). Both conserved end residues are part of each CDR3. Each record gives: D gene, V gene, clone size, J gene, CDR3 DNA, CDR3 protein. D genes are given only for firm matches. Not all rows give a size; the values are once, few, many and, for expanded clones, a class.

d_gene: NA; v_gene: TRBV7-2; abundance: NA; j_gene: TRBJ2-1; CDR3nt: TGTGCCAGCAGCTTAGGAGGTTTGGGGGGAAACAATGAGCAGTTCTTC; CDR3aa: CASSLGGLGGNNEQFF
d_gene: TRBD1; v_gene: TRBV2; abundance: few; j_gene: TRBJ1-4; CDR3nt: TGTGCCAGCAGTGATACAGGGGGCGCGGCTAATGAAAAACTGTTTTTT; CDR3aa: CASSDTGGAANEKLFF
d_gene: NA; v_gene: TRBV7-6; abundance: few; j_gene: TRBJ2-1; CDR3nt: TGTGCCAGCAGCTTAAACGTGTACAATGAGCAGTTCTTC; CDR3aa: CASSLNVYNEQFF
d_gene: NA; v_gene: TRBV7-9; abundance: many; j_gene: TRBJ2-7; CDR3nt: TGTGCCAGCAGCTTAGAGGGGCCCGGCTACGAGCAGTACTTC; CDR3aa: CASSLEGPGYEQYF
d_gene: TRBD1; v_gene: TRBV6-6; abundance: many; j_gene: TRBJ2-7; CDR3nt: TGTGCCAGCAGTTTGGACAGGGAAGGTTATGACGAGCAGTACTTC; CDR3aa: CASSLDREGYDEQYF
d_gene: NA; v_gene: TRBV30; abundance: many; j_gene: TRBJ2-3; CDR3nt: TGTGCCTGTTCGACCGAGACGCAGTATTTT; CDR3aa: CACSTETQYF
d_gene: TRBD2; v_gene: TRBV30; abundance: many; j_gene: TRBJ2-2; CDR3nt: TGTGCCTGGAGTGCGGGGACTAGCGGGAGGGCCGGGGAGCTGTTTTTT; CDR3aa: CAWSAGTSGRAGELFF
d_gene: TRBD1; v_gene: TRBV7-9; abundance: NA; j_gene: TRBJ2-2; CDR3nt: TGTGCCAGCAGCTCGACAGGGTGGCACGGGGAGCTGTTTTTT; CDR3aa: CASSSTGWHGELFF
d_gene: TRBD1; v_gene: TRBV5-5; abundance: many; j_gene: TRBJ1-2; CDR3nt: TGTGCCAGCAGCCGGGACAGCTATGGCTACACCTTC; CDR3aa: CASSRDSYGYTF
d_gene: NA; v_gene: TRBV20-1; abundance: many; j_gene: TRBJ2-7; CDR3nt: TGCAGTGCTAGAGATCGGGGCGTCGGGGAGCAGTACTTC; CDR3aa: CSARDRGVGEQYF
d_gene: NA; v_gene: TRBV4-1; abundance: NA; j_gene: TRBJ2-5; CDR3nt: TGCGCCAGCAGCCAAGTAGGACCGGGCCAAGAGACCCAGTACTTC; CDR3aa: CASSQVGPGQETQYF
d_gene: NA; v_gene: TRBV19; abundance: many; j_gene: TRBJ2-1; CDR3nt: TGTGCCAGTACGGGACGGGAGAGCTACAATGAGCAGTTCTTC; CDR3aa: CASTGRESYNEQFF
d_gene: TRBD2; v_gene: TRBV5-5; abundance: NA; j_gene: TRBJ2-7; CDR3nt: TGTGCCAGCAATCTGCCTAGCGGGATCACCTACGAGCAGTACTTC; CDR3aa: CASNLPSGITYEQYF
d_gene: NA; v_gene: TRBV7-2; abundance: NA; j_gene: TRBJ2-1; CDR3nt: TGTGCCAGCAGCTTAGTGGTACTTTACAATGAGCAGTTCTTC; CDR3aa: CASSLVVLYNEQFF